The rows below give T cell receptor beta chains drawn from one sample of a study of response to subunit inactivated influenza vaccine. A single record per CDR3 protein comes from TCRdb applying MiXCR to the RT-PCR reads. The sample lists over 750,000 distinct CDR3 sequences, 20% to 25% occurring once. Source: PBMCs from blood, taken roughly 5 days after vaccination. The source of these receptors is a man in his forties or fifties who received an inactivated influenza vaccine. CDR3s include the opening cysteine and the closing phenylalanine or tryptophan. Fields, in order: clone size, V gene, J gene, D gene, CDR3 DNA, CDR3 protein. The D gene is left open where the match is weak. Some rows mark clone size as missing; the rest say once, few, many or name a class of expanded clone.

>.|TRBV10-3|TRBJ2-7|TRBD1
TGTGCCAACCAACAGGGGTCCGCCTACGAGCAGTACTTC
CANQQGSAYEQYF
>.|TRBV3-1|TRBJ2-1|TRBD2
TGTGCCAGCAGCCAAGGCGGGACTAGCCGACACAATGAGCAGTTCTTC
CASSQGGTSRHNEQFF
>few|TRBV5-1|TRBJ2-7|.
TGCGCCAGCAGCAGAACAGGGACGGGGAACGAGCAGTACTTC
CASSRTGTGNEQYF
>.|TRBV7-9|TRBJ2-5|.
TGTGCCAGCAGCTCATGGGGACCCCAGGAAGAGACCCAGTACTTC
CASSSWGPQEETQYF
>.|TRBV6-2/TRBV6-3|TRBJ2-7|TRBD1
TGTGCCAGCAGTCCGATCGGGACAGTTAACTACGAGCAGTACTTC
CASSPIGTVNYEQYF
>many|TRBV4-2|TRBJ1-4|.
TGTGCCAGCAGCCGCCAAACTAATGAAAAACTGTTTTTT
CASSRQTNEKLFF
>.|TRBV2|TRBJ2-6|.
TGTGCCAGCACGGGTCCCAGGGCTGGGGCCAACGTCCTGACTTTC
CASTGPRAGANVLTF
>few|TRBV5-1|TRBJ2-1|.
TGCGCCAGCAGCTTGGAAGGGGCCAGAGTAGCGGTCTCCTACAATGAGCAGTTCTTC
CASSLEGARVAVSYNEQFF
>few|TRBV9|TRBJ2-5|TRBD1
TGTGCCAGCGGGACAGGGGGCAGGTGGGAGACCCAGTACTTC
CASGTGGRWETQYF
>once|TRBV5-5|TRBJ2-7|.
TGTGCCAGCAGCTTGGAGTACAGGTACGAGCAGTACTTC
CASSLEYRYEQYF
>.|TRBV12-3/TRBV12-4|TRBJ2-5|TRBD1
TGTGCCAGCAGTTTGGGAGCAGGGGGCGTACAGACCCAGTACTTC
CASSLGAGGVQTQYF
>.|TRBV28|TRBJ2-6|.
TGTGCCAGCCGGTTAGTGTTGAGGGGAGCCGGGGCCAACGTCCTGACTTTC
CASRLVLRGAGANVLTF
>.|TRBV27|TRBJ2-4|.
TGTGCCAGCATGCCAGTAGTTGCCAAAAACATTCAGTACTTC
CASMPVVAKNIQYF
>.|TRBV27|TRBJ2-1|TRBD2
TGTGCCAGCTCATATAGAAGGACGGGACTACGCTTTTCTAATGAGCAGTTCTTC
CASSYRRTGLRFSNEQFF
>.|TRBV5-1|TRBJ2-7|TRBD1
TGCGCCAGCAGCCAGACCAGACAGGGGGCGGACGAGCAGTACTTC
CASSQTRQGADEQYF
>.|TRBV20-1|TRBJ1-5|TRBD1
TGCAGTGCCAAGGGACAGGGCGGTCAGCCCCAGCATTTT
CSAKGQGGQPQHF
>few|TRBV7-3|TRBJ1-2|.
TGTGCCAGCAGCTTAACCCCACAGGTTGGCGGCTACACCTTC
CASSLTPQVGGYTF
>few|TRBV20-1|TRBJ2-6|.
TGCAGTGCTAGAACCTGGGGGGCTTCTGGGGCCAACGTCCTGACTTTC
CSARTWGASGANVLTF
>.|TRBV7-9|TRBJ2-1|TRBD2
TGTGCCAGCAGCCAACCGGGACTAGCGGTCCTCCGGGAGTTGTGGTTCTTC
CASSQPGLAVLRELWFF
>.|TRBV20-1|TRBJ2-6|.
TGCAGTGCTACCGGTGGGTGGTATTCTGGGGCCAACGTCCTGACTTTC
CSATGGWYSGANVLTF
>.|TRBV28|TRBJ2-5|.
TGTGCCAGCAGTTTATGGACAACCACAAGGGAGACCCAGTACTTC
CASSLWTTTRETQYF
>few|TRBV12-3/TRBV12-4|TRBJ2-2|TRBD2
TGTGCCAGCAGTTTCGCGACTAGCGGGGGAACCGGGGAGCTGTTTTTT
CASSFATSGGTGELFF
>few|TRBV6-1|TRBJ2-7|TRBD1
TGTGCCAGCAGTGAACTCGGACAGGGGACGGTCGAGCAGTACTTC
CASSELGQGTVEQYF
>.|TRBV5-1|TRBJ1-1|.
TGCGCCAGCAGCTTGGGACAGCTTTTAATTGGCACTGAAGCTTTCTTT
CASSLGQLLIGTEAFF
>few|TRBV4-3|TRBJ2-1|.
TGCGCCAGCAGCCGTCGACCGTTGGTTGCGGGAAGTTACAATGAGCAGTTCTTC
CASSRRPLVAGSYNEQFF
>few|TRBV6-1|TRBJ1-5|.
TGTGCCAGCAGCCATACAGGGTTCAATCAGCCCCAGCATTTT
CASSHTGFNQPQHF
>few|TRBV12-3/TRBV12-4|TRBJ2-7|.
TGTGCCAGCAGGACCGGGACCGCCTTCAAGCAGTACTTC
CASRTGTAFKQYF
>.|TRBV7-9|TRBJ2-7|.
TGTGCCAGCAGCTTAGAAGGTGGACAGAACTACGAGCAGTACTTC
CASSLEGGQNYEQYF
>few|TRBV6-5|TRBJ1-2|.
TGTGCCAGCAGTTACCGAGCAGGGTATGGCTACACCTTC
CASSYRAGYGYTF
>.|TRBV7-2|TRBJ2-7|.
TGTGCCAGCAGCGCCCCGGGACACATATCGGGGTACGAGCAGTACTTC
CASSAPGHISGYEQYF